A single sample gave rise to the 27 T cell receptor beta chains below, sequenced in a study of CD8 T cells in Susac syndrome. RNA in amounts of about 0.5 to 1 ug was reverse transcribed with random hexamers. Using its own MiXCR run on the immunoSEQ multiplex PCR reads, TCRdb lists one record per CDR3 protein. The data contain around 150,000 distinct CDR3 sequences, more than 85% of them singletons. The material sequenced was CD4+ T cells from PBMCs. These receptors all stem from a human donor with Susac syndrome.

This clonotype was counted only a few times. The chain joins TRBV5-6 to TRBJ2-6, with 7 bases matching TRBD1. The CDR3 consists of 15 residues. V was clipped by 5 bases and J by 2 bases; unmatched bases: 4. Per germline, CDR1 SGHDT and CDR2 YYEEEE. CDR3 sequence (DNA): TGTGCCAGCAGTTTAGGACAGGCTGGGGCCAACGTCCTGACTTTC. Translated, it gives CASSLGQAGANVLTF.

The CDR3 DNA reads TGTGCCTGGAGTGAACACGACGAGCAGTACTTC. Protein: CAWSEHDEQYF. The chain joins TRBV30 to TRBJ2-7, with no clear D. The CDR3 loop spans 11 amino acids. The V end was cut by 1 base, the J end by 5 bases, with 6 bases between. CDR1 is GTSNPN, CDR2 SVGIG, per germline (reference sequence).

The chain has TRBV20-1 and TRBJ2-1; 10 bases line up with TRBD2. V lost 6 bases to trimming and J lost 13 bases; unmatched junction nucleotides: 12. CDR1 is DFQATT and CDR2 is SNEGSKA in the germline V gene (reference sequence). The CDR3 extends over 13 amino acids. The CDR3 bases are TGCAGTGCATATACCCCAGCGGGGGGGGTCCAGTTCTTC. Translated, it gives CSAYTPAGGVQFF.

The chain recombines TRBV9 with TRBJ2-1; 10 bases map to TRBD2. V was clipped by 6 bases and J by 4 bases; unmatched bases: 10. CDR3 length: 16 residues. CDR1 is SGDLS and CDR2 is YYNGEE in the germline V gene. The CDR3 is CASTPASGSGYNEQFF. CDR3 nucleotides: TGTGCCAGCACCCCGGCTAGCGGGAGCGGGTACAATGAGCAGTTCTTC.

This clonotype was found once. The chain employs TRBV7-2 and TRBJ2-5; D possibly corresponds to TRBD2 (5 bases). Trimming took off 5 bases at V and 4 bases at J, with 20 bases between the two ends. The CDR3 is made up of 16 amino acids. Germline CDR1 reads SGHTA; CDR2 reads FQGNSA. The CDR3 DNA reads TGTGCCAGCAGCCCGCGGGCAACTCATCCTACAGAGACCCAGTACTTC. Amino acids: CASSPRATHPTETQYF.

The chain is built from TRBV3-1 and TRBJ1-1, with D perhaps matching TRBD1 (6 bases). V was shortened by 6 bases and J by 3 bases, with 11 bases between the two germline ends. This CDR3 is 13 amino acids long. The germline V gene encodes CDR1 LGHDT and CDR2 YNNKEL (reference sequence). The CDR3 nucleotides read TGTGCCAGCAGGTACAGGGTGTACACTGAAGCTTTCTTT. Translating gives CASRYRVYTEAFF.

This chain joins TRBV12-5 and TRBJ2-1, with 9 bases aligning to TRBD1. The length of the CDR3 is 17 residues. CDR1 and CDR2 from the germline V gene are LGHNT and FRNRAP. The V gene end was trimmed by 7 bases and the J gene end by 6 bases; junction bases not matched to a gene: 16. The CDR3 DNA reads TGTGCTAGTGCCTTACGACTACCGGGACAGGGAGGCAATGAGCAGTTCTTC. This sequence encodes CASALRLPGQGGNEQFF.

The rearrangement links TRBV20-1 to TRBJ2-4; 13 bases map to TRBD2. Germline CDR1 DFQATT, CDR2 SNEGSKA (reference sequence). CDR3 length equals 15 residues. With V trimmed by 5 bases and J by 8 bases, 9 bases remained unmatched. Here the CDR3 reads CSAGTSGIPGDIQYF. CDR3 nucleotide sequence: TGCAGTGCTGGGACTAGCGGGATCCCGGGAGACATTCAGTACTTC.

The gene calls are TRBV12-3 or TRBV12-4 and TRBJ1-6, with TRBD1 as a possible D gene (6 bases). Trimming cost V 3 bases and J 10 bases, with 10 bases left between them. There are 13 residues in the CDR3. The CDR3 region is CASSFDRQSPLHF. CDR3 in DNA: TGTGCCAGCAGTTTTGACAGGCAATCACCCCTCCACTTT.

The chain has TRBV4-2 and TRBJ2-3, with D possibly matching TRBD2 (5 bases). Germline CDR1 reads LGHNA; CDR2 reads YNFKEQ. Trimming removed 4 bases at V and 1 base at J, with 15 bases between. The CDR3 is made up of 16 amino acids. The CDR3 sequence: CASSREAFSGTDTQYF. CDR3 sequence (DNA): TGTGCCAGCAGCCGGGAAGCCTTTAGCGGCACAGATACGCAGTATTTT.

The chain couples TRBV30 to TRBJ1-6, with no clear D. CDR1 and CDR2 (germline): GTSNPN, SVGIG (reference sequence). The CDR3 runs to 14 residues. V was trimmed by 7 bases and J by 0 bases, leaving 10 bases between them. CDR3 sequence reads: CASMTSSYNSPLHF. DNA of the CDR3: TGTGCCTCGATGACAAGCTCCTATAATTCACCCCTCCACTTT.

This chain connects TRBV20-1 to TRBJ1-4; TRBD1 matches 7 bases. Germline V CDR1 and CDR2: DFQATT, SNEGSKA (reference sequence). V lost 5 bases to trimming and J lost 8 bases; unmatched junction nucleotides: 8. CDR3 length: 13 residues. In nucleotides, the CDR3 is TGCAGTGCTCTCATCGGGACAGCCGAAAAACTGTTTTTT. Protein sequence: CSALIGTAEKLFF.

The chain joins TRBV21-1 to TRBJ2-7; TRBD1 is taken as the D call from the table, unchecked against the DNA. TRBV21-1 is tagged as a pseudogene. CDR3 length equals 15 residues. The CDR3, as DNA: TGTGCCAGCAGCAAAGGACAGGACCCGCTCTACGAGCAGTACTTC. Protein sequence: CASSKGQDPLYEQYF.

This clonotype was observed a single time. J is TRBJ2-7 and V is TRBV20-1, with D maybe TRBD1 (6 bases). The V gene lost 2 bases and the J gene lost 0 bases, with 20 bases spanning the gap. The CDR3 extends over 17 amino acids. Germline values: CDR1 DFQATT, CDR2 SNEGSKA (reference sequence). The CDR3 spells CSARPIPGHNISYEQYF. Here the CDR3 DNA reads TGCAGTGCTAGACCTATCCCGGGACATAACATCTCCTACGAGCAGTACTTC.

CDR3 bases: TGTGCCAGCAGCCAACCCGGACTAGCGGGTAACAATGAGCAGTTCTTC. It translates to CASSQPGLAGNNEQFF. J is TRBJ2-1 and V is TRBV4-2, with 11 bases aligning to TRBD2. Trimming took 2 bases from V and 5 from J; bases not matched to a gene: 5. Germline V gives CDR1 LGHNA, CDR2 YNFKEQ. The CDR3 consists of 16 residues.

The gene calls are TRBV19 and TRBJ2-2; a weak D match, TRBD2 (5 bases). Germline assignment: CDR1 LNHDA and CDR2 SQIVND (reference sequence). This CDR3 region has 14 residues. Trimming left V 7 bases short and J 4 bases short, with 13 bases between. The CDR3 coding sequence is TGTGCCAGTAACGGTGGGAGTCGCACCGGGGAGCTGTTTTTT. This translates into CASNGGSRTGELFF.

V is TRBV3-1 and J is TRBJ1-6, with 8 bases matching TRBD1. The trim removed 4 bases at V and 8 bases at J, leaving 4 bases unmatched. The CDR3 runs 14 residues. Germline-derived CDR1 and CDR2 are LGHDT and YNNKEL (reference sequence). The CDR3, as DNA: TGTGCCAGCAGCCCCGGACAGGGCTATTCACCCCTCCACTTT. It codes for CASSPGQGYSPLHF.

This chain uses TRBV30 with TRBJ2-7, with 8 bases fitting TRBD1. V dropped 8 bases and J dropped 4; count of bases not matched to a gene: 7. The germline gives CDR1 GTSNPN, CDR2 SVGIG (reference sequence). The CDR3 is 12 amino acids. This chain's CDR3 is CALVRTGYEQYF. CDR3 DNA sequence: TGTGCCCTTGTTCGGACAGGGTACGAGCAGTACTTC.

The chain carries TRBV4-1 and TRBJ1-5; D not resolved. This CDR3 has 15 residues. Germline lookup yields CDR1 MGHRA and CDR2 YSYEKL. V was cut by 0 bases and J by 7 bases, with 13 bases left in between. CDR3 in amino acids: CASSQEGRALQPQHF. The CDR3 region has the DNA TGCGCCAGCAGCCAAGAAGGTCGGGCCCTGCAGCCCCAGCATTTT.

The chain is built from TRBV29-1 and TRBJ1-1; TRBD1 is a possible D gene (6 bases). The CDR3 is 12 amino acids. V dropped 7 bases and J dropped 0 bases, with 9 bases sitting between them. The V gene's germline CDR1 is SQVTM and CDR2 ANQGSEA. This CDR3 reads CSAGQLNTEAFF. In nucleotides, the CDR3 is TGCAGCGCTGGACAGCTGAACACTGAAGCTTTCTTT.

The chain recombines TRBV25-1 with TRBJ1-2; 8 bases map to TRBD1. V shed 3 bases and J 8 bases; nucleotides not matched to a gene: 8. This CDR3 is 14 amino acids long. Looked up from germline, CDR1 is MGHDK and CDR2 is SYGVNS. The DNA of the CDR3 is TGTGCCAGCAGTGACCAGGACAGGGTAGGCGGCTACACCTTC. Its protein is CASSDQDRVGGYTF.

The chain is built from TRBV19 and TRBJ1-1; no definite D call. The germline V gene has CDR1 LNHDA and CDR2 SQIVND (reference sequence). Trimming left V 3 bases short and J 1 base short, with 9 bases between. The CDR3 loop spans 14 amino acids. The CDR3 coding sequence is TGTGCCAGTAGTATCCTCGCAGAGAACACTGAAGCTTTCTTT. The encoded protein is CASSILAENTEAFF.

The CDR3 DNA reads as TGTGCCTGGAGTAGTCGGCACTATGGCTACACCTTC. This encodes CAWSSRHYGYTF. The rearrangement links TRBV30 to TRBJ1-2; D remains ambiguous. CDR3 size: 12 residues. Trimming removed 2 bases at V and 3 bases at J, with 7 bases between. The germline CDR1 and CDR2 sequences are GTSNPN and SVGIG (reference sequence).

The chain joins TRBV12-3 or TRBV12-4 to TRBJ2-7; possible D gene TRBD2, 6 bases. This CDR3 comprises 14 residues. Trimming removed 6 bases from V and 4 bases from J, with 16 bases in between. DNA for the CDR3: TGTGCCAGCAGCCCAATCGGGGGACCTTACGAGCAGTACTTC. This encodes CASSPIGGPYEQYF.

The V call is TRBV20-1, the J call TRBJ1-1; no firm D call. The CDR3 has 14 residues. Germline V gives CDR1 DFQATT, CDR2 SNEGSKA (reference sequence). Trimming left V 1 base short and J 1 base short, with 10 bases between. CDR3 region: CSARGAAPNTEAFF. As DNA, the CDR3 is TGCAGTGCTAGAGGAGCAGCCCCGAACACTGAAGCTTTCTTT.

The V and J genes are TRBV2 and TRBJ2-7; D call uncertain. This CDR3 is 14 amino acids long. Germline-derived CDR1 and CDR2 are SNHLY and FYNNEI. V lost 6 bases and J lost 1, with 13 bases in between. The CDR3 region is CASRISTQSYEQYF. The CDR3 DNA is TGTGCCAGCAGAATCTCGACGCAGTCCTACGAGCAGTACTTC. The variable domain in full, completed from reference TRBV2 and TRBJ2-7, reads EPEVTQTPSHQVTQMGQEVILRCVPISNHLYFYWYRQILGQKVEFLVSFYNNEISEKSEIFDDQFSVERPDGSNFTLKIRSTKLEDSAMYFCASRISTQSYEQYFGPGTRLTVT.

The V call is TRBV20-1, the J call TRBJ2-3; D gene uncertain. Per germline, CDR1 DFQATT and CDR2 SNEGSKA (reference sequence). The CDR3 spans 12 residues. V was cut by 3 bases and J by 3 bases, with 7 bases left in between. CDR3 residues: CSASRPTDTQYF. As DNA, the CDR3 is TGCAGTGCTAGTCGGCCTACAGATACGCAGTATTTT.